A single sample gave rise to the 13 T cell receptor beta chains below, sequenced in a study of cytomegalovirus exposure and HLA in healthy donors. PCR primers comprised 60 Vbeta and 13 Jbeta primers. Measured with immunoSEQ multiplex PCR; TCRdb has only the in-frame clones, and not every one. The sample shows fewer than 130,000 clones, 60% to 85% of them seen only once. Sample: PBMCs. These receptors were collected from a woman in her sixties or seventies in good health and CMV-seropositive.

The chain carries TRBV25-1 and TRBJ1-1; D call uncertain. The CDR3 consists of 17 residues. Germline CDR1 is MGHDK and CDR2 is SYGVNS. The V end was cut by 2 bases, the J end by 0 bases, with 16 bases between. CDR3 nucleotides: TGTGCCAGCAGTGAAGGGTCGGGGAGGAAGATGAACACTGAAGCTTTCTTT. It translates to CASSEGSGRKMNTEAFF.

There are many counts of this clone. This chain links TRBV19 with TRBJ2-1; D remains unclear. With 3 bases removed from V and 0 bases from J, the gap between germline ends came to 9 bases. The CDR3 totals 15 residues. Germline CDR1 and CDR2: LNHDA and SQIVND (reference sequence). The CDR3 is CASSIGLNSYNEQFF. CDR3 in DNA: TGTGCCAGTAGTATTGGCTTGAACTCCTACAATGAGCAGTTCTTC.

The CDR3 loop reads CSALGGEGYEQYF. CDR3 DNA: TGCAGCGCTTTGGGGGGGGAAGGGTACGAGCAGTACTTC. This sequence joins TRBV29-1 and TRBJ2-7; 7 bases match TRBD2. V shed 7 bases, J shed 4 bases, and the junction held 10 bases outside the gene matches. This CDR3 is 13 amino acids long. Germline CDR1 and CDR2: SQVTM and ANQGSEA.

V gene TRBV6-5 combines with J gene TRBJ1-2, with a possible D match to TRBD1 (6 bases). Between the trimmed V and J ends, which lost 6 bases and 6 bases, there was a span of 17 bases. Germline CDR1 and CDR2: MNHEY and SVGAGI. CDR3 length: 14 residues. The CDR3 here is CASSWNRDVDGYTF. The CDR3 region has the DNA TGTGCCAGCAGCTGGAACAGGGATGTGGATGGCTACACCTTC.

This chain's CDR3 is CASSLFGEGDGYGYTF. DNA for the CDR3: TGTGCCAGCAGTTTATTCGGGGAGGGGGACGGCTATGGCTACACCTTC. The rearrangement uses TRBV28 and TRBJ1-2; possibly TRBD1 for D (6 bases). From germline, CDR1 is MDHEN and CDR2 SYDVKM. V was trimmed by 1 base and J by 4 bases, leaving 16 bases between them. This CDR3 contains 16 residues.

CDR3 sequence: CASSQESQGSDEQYF. CDR3 DNA: TGTGCCAGCAGCCAAGAGTCACAGGGCTCGGACGAGCAGTACTTC. The V and J genes are TRBV4-2 and TRBJ2-7; tentatively, D is TRBD1 (6 bases). The germline gives CDR1 LGHNA, CDR2 YNFKEQ. The CDR3 spans 15 residues. V shed 0 bases and J shed 5 bases, with 14 bases lying between them.

The chain uses TRBV27 and TRBJ2-1; 8 nucleotides align to TRBD2. CDR1 is MNHEY, CDR2 SMNVEV, per germline (reference sequence). V lost 5 bases and J lost 6; bases outside the gene matches: 18. This CDR3 is 18 amino acids long. The DNA of the CDR3 is TGTGCCAGCAGTCCCGAGCCCACAGCGGGAGTATCCCCCAATGAGCAGTTCTTC. This sequence encodes CASSPEPTAGVSPNEQFF.

This chain links TRBV7-9 with TRBJ2-3; 9 bases agree with TRBD1. The V gene end was trimmed by 4 bases and the J gene end by 0 bases; junction bases not matched to a gene: 5. CDR1 and CDR2 (germline): SEHNR, FQNEAQ (reference sequence). The CDR3 sequence is 16 residues long. Written as DNA, the CDR3 is TGTGCCAGCAGCTCGTCCGGGACAGGGAGCACAGATACGCAGTATTTT. It yields the protein CASSSSGTGSTDTQYF.

The chain couples TRBV18 to TRBJ1-1; 7 positions agree with TRBD1. Germline CDR1 and CDR2: KGHSH and LQKENI. The CDR3 is 14 residues long. Trimming at V came to 6 bases and at J to 1 base, leaving 5 bases not matched to a gene. The CDR3 coding sequence is TGTGCCAGCTCCTCAAACAGGGGGAACACTGAAGCTTTCTTT. It is translated as CASSSNRGNTEAFF.

The rearrangement uses TRBV5-1 and TRBJ1-1; D is ambiguous. Germline V CDR1 and CDR2: SGHRS, YFSETQ. With 1 base removed from V and 6 bases from J, the gap between germline ends came to 13 bases. The CDR3 covers 14 residues. CDR3 protein: CASSLSPGLAEAFF. The CDR3 DNA follows: TGCGCCAGCAGCTTGTCTCCAGGCCTGGCTGAAGCTTTCTTT. The full variable domain, rest sourced from reference TRBV5-1 and TRBJ1-1, is KAGVTQTPRYLIKTRGQQVTLSCSPISGHRSVSWYQQTPGQGLQFLFEYFSETQRNKGNFPGRFSGRQFSNSRSEMNVSTLELGDSALYLCASSLSPGLAEAFFGQGTRLTVV.

This sequence joins TRBV7-8 and TRBJ1-5, with D maybe TRBD1 (6 bases). Per germline, CDR1 SGHVS and CDR2 FQNEAQ. The CDR3 covers 17 residues. V shed 1 base and J shed 4 bases, with 17 bases lying between them. CDR3 sequence: CASSLVGGRDLNQPQHF. CDR3 DNA: TGTGCCAGCAGCTTAGTGGGGGGGCGCGATTTAAATCAGCCCCAGCATTTT.

This clone was picked up a small number of times. The rearrangement uses TRBV4-1 and TRBJ2-7; 10 bases match TRBD2. Germline-derived CDR1 and CDR2 are MGHRA and YSYEKL. V lost 1 base to trimming and J lost 2 bases; unmatched junction nucleotides: 8. The CDR3 length is 17 residues. CDR3 protein: CASSQVLGLAYTYEQYF. In DNA, the CDR3 is TGCGCCAGCAGCCAAGTACTGGGACTAGCGTACACCTACGAGCAGTACTTC.

This chain links TRBV7-2 with TRBJ2-1; 8 bases match TRBD1. V dropped 5 bases and J dropped 6; count of bases not matched to a gene: 6. CDR1 is SGHTA, CDR2 FQGNSA, per germline. This CDR3 spans 14 amino acids. CDR3 in amino acids: CASSATTGGNEQFF. CDR3 bases: TGTGCCAGCAGCGCCACAACAGGGGGCAATGAGCAGTTCTTC.